This TCR beta chain was sequenced during a study of blood T cell repertoires in COVID-19. Study overall: The United States, Italy and Spain provided the acute and convalescent COVID-19 samples. Sources were T cells, B-cell-depleted T cells, or PBMCs; the material itself was cDNA or gDNA.

Clones were sequenced by immunoSEQ multiplex PCR, and TCRdb holds only the in-frame ones, with some missing. The table includes some 250,000 clones, 88% detected once. The CDR3 spans 11 residues, counting both ends. About this clone: The missing conserved phenylalanine or tryptophan at the end of this CDR3 makes a read error likely. Because the CDR3's place on the DNA is in doubt, the DNA is left out and the CDR3 is given as listed by TCRdb.

The sequencing input was peripheral blood. The rearrangement joins TRBV23-1 to TRBJ1-6. TRBV23-1 is reported as an ORF; its role is uncertain. The receptor comes from a human donor in a cohort sampled during active COVID-19. The CDR3 protein is CASSQGAGRSS.